This T cell receptor beta chain is from a study of shared clonotypes between healthy human individuals. General study results and limits: Generation probabilities of non-shared clonotypes were lower (relative to those shared by all four donors). It was anticipated that sequencing depth would influence how many clonotypes donors shared.

Germline CDR1 is SGHDT and CDR2 is YYEEEE. V gave up 4 bases and J gave up 8 bases, with 12 bases separating them. The CDR3 contains 13 residues. Only a few counts were recorded for this clone. Its antigen is undetermined. Profiled with immunoSEQ multiplex PCR; TCRdb holds only in-frame clones, not every one. The sample contains over 950,000 clones, 70% to 80% of which appear only once. The V gene is TRBV5-6, the J gene TRBJ1-4, with D hard to call. The clonotype originates from a man between 18 and 35 years old in good health. Some clones in this sample may be carry-over from other donors' samples. The material sequenced was memory CD4+ T cells from PBMCs. Subset reported: CD45RA-negative fraction. The CDR3 DNA follows: TGTGCCAGCAGCATCTGGGCGGCGGAAAAACTGTTTTTT. It encodes CASSIWAAEKLFF.